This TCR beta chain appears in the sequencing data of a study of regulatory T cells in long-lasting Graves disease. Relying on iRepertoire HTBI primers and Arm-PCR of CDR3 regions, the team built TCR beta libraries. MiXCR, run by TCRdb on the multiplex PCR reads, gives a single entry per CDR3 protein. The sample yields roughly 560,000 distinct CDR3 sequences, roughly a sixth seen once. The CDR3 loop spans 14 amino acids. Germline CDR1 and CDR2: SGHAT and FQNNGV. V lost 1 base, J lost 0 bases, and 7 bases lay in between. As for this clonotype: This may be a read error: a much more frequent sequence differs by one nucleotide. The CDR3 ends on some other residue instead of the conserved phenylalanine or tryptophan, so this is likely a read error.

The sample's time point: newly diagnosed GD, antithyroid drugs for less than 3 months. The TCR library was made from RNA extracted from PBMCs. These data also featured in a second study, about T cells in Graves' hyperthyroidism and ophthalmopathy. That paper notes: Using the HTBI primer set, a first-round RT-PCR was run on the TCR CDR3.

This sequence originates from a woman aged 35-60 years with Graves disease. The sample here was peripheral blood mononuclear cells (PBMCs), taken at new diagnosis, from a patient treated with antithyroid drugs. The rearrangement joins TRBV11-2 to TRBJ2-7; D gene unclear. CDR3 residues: CASSLGVSSYEQYS. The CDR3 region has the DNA TGTGCCAGCAGCTTAGGGGTTTCCTCCTACGAGCAGTACTCC.